A single sample is the source of the 17 T cell receptor beta chains below, sequenced in a study of shared clonotypes between healthy human individuals. The repertoire was sequenced with immunoSEQ multiplex PCR; TCRdb's copy has only in-frame clones and lacks some. The sample has more than 500,000 clones; roughly 96% are singletons. CD45RO-negative, CCR7-selected cells formed the naive CD8 fraction, which excluded terminally differentiated effector memory CD45RA+ cells. Source material: naive CD8+ T cells sorted from blood. These receptors were taken from a woman in her twenties or thirties in good health.

CDR3 DNA sequence: TGCGCCAGCAGCTTGGACTCGGAGGAGACCCAGTACTTC. Residues: CASSLDSEETQYF. The chain carries TRBV5-1 and TRBJ2-5; no reliable D call. The CDR3 is 13 amino acids. Trimming took off 0 bases at V and 5 bases at J, with 8 bases between the two ends. CDR1 is SGHRS, CDR2 YFSETQ, per germline. Full variable domain (rest looked up from reference TRBV5-1 and TRBJ2-5): KAGVTQTPRYLIKTRGQQVTLSCSPISGHRSVSWYQQTPGQGLQFLFEYFSETQRNKGNFPGRFSGRQFSNSRSEMNVSTLELGDSALYLCASSLDSEETQYFGPGTRLLVL.

Only one count was recorded for this clone. This sequence joins TRBV11-2 and TRBJ2-4, with 12 bases matching TRBD1. The V segment lost 5 bases and the J segment 9 bases; nucleotides outside the gene matches: 14. The germline V gene has CDR1 SGHAT and CDR2 FQNNGV. CDR3 size: 17 residues. In nucleotides, the CDR3 is TGTGCCAGCAGCCCACTACGGGACAGGGGGCCCCGCGGCATTCAGTACTTC. Amino acid sequence: CASSPLRDRGPRGIQYF.

This rearrangement joins TRBV28 to TRBJ1-5; D gene unclear. Germline lookup yields CDR1 MDHEN and CDR2 SYDVKM. This CDR3 is 14 amino acids long. With 8 bases removed from V and 1 base from J, the gap between germline ends came to 12 bases. The DNA for the CDR3 is TGTGCCAGCGCTTATCAGGAGAGCAATCAGCCCCAGCATTTT. Translated: CASAYQESNQPQHF.

V is TRBV30 and J is TRBJ1-5; D is undetermined. The germline gives CDR1 GTSNPN, CDR2 SVGIG (reference sequence). V was shortened by 0 bases and J by 6 bases, with 9 bases between the two germline ends. The CDR3 is 13 amino acids. CDR3 region: CAWSVSAGQPQHF. In DNA form, the CDR3 reads TGTGCCTGGAGTGTATCGGCAGGTCAGCCCCAGCATTTT.

This chain uses TRBV5-1 with TRBJ1-1, with D possibly being TRBD1 (6 bases). Germline V gene lookup returns CDR1 SGHRS and CDR2 YFSETQ. This CDR3 has 13 residues. V lost 4 bases, J lost 1 base, and 8 bases lay in between. Written as DNA, the CDR3 is TGCGCCAGCAGCACGGGACAGAACACTGAAGCTTTCTTT. Protein sequence: CASSTGQNTEAFF.

This chain joins TRBV28 and TRBJ1-1, with D hard to call. CDR1 is MDHEN and CDR2 is SYDVKM in the germline V gene. V was cut by 5 bases and J by 1 base, with 14 bases left in between. The CDR3 has 15 amino acids. CDR3 protein: CASSLGRPKNTEAFF. In DNA, the CDR3 is TGTGCCAGCAGTCTAGGACGACCGAAGAACACTGAAGCTTTCTTT.

The V and J genes are TRBV29-1 and TRBJ2-6, with D unclear. This CDR3 spans 14 amino acids. V was trimmed by 4 bases and J by 4 bases, leaving 11 bases between them. Looked up from germline, CDR1 is SQVTM and CDR2 is ANQGSEA. The DNA for the CDR3 is TGCAGCGTTGTAGTCAGCTCAGGGGCCAACGTCCTGACTTTC. Translated: CSVVVSSGANVLTF.

This sequence joins TRBV6-5 and TRBJ1-3; D perhaps matches TRBD1 (5 bases). This CDR3 is built from 15 residues. CDR1 is MNHEY and CDR2 is SVGAGI in the germline V gene. Trimming removed 5 bases from V and 6 bases from J, with 17 bases in between. The CDR3: CASSPLGGRVNTIYF. The CDR3 bases are TGTGCCAGCAGTCCCCTCGGGGGGAGGGTAAACACCATATATTTT.

The chain links TRBV5-6 to TRBJ1-2; 8 nucleotides line up with TRBD1. The germline V gene encodes CDR1 SGHDT and CDR2 YYEEEE. This CDR3 has 14 residues. J was trimmed by 4 bases and V by 5 bases; bases with no gene match: 7. CDR3 residues: CASSMTGEGYGYTF. CDR3 DNA sequence: TGTGCCAGCAGTATGACAGGGGAGGGCTATGGCTACACCTTC.

The chain has TRBV9 and TRBJ2-1; possibly TRBD1 or TRBD2 for D (6 bases each). Trimming removed 0 bases from V and 3 bases from J, with 28 bases in between. This CDR3 is built from 21 residues. Germline V CDR1 and CDR2: SGDLS, YYNGEE. CDR3 bases: TGTGCCAGCAGCGTAGAATCCCCGGGGGCCCTGTCGTGGGGTCTCTACAATGAGCAGTTCTTC. It codes for CASSVESPGALSWGLYNEQFF.

This clone came up once. The chain recombines TRBV5-4 with TRBJ2-1; 8 bases map to TRBD2. Germline CDR1 and CDR2: SGHNT and YYREEE (reference sequence). The junction had 8 bases not matched to a gene; V was cut back by 3 bases and J by 9 bases. This CDR3 region has 14 residues. CDR3 loop: CASSSGTSYLEQFF. The CDR3, as DNA: TGTGCCAGCAGCTCAGGGACTAGTTACCTTGAGCAGTTCTTC.

The CDR3, as DNA: TGTGCCAGCAGCCATAAGGACCGATTTGGTCAGGAGCAGTACTTC. Translated: CASSHKDRFGQEQYF. The chain couples TRBV7-9 to TRBJ2-7; D is uncertain. Looked up from germline, CDR1 is SEHNR and CDR2 is FQNEAQ (reference sequence). V lost 5 bases, J lost 7 bases, and 21 bases lay in between. This CDR3 is 15 amino acids long.

In the case of this clone: Within the sample, other DNA sequences also encode this same CDR3. The V call is TRBV9, the J call TRBJ2-7; 8 bases match TRBD2. V dropped 4 bases and J dropped 0; count of bases not matched to a gene: 6. The CDR3 spans 15 residues. The germline V gene has CDR1 SGDLS and CDR2 YYNGEE. The CDR3 region is CASSPSGGSSYEQYF. DNA for the CDR3: TGTGCCAGCAGCCCCAGCGGGGGAAGCTCCTACGAGCAGTACTTC.

CDR3 nucleotide sequence: TGTGCCAGCAGGGGACAGGGCGGCTCACCCCTCCACTTT. Its protein is CASRGQGGSPLHF. The J gene is TRBJ1-6, the V gene TRBV25-1; 9 bases map to TRBD1. Germline CDR1 and CDR2: MGHDK and SYGVNS. V shed 6 bases and J 10 bases; nucleotides not matched to a gene: 4. The CDR3 has 13 residues. The full variable domain, in which reference TRBV25-1 and TRBJ1-6 provide the parts outside the CDR3, is EADIYQTPRYLVIGTGKKITLECSQTMGHDKMYWYQQDPGMELHLIHYSYGVNSTEKGDLSSESTVSRIRTEHFPLTLESARPSHTSQYLCASRGQGGSPLHFGNGTRLTVT.

The gene calls are TRBV4-1 and TRBJ2-7, with no clear D. CDR3 size: 15 residues. Trimming shortened V by 1 base and J by 3 bases, and 13 bases separated the two germline ends. Germline lookup yields CDR1 MGHRA and CDR2 YSYEKL. CDR3 nucleotides: TGCGCCAGCAGCCAAGTGAGGAGTGCCCGCTACGAGCAGTACTTC. Encoded protein: CASSQVRSARYEQYF.

The gene calls are TRBV2 and TRBJ1-1, with D tentatively TRBD1 (6 bases). V lost 9 bases, J lost 1 base, and 9 bases lay in between. CDR3 length: 12 amino acids. The germline V gene has CDR1 SNHLY and CDR2 FYNNEI. CDR3 bases: TGTGCCAGACAGGGCAGGAACACTGAAGCTTTCTTT. Amino acids: CARQGRNTEAFF.

Remarks on this clone: Its ends do not fully match the called genes, so a read error is possible. The chain recombines TRBV19 with TRBJ1-5, with D unresolved. The CDR3 covers 14 residues. The V gene's germline CDR1 is LNHDA and CDR2 SQIVND (reference sequence). The CDR3 DNA follows: TGTGCCAGTAGTATAGATGGCGAGACTCAGGCCCAGCATTTT. The encoded protein is CASSIDGETQAQHF.